This entry lists 13 T cell receptor beta chains sequenced from one sample in a study of cytomegalovirus exposure and HLA in healthy donors. Researchers ran the PCR with 60 Vbeta and 13 Jbeta primers. TCRdb's table, derived via immunoSEQ multiplex PCR, lists solely in-frame clones and lacks some. The profile shows under 300,000 clones, 75% to 90% of them singletons. Sequencing input: PBMCs. These receptors all come from a middle-aged man in good health and CMV-seropositive.

The CDR3 reads CASTVLAGSNEQFF. CDR3 DNA: TGTGCCAGCACGGTTTTAGCGGGAAGCAATGAGCAGTTCTTC. The chain combines TRBV2 with TRBJ2-1; 8 bases match TRBD2. Trimming took 7 bases from V and 6 from J; bases not matched to a gene: 8. Germline V gives CDR1 SNHLY, CDR2 FYNNEI. The CDR3 covers 14 residues.

The chain combines TRBV5-1 with TRBJ2-7; possibly TRBD1 for D (6 bases). The V end lost 4 bases, the J end lost 3 bases, and 17 bases lay between the germline ends. The CDR3 contains 15 residues. The germline V gene encodes CDR1 SGHRS and CDR2 YFSETQ. The CDR3 protein is CASSRDTSFIYEQYF. CDR3 DNA sequence: TGCGCCAGCAGCCGGGACACTAGTTTCATCTACGAGCAGTACTTC.

This chain connects TRBV27 to TRBJ2-1; 13 bases are a match to TRBD2. Unmatched junction bases numbered 8, after V lost 5 bases and J lost 4 bases. Per germline, CDR1 MNHEY and CDR2 SMNVEV (reference sequence). This CDR3 comprises 17 residues. In nucleotides, the CDR3 is TGTGCCAGCAGTCCGTCTCGGACTAGCGGGAGATACAATGAGCAGTTCTTC. It is translated as CASSPSRTSGRYNEQFF.

The V and J genes are TRBV29-1 and TRBJ2-3; 7 bases are a match to TRBD1. Germline V CDR1 and CDR2: SQVTM, ANQGSEA. The trim removed 1 base at V and 8 bases at J, leaving 9 bases unmatched. The CDR3 runs 14 residues. CDR3 DNA sequence: TGCAGCGTTGAAGGGGACAGAACATTAGGTACGCAGTATTTT. Encoded protein: CSVEGDRTLGTQYF.

The CDR3 nucleotides are TGTGCCAGCACCCCCCAGTGGGGAGACAATGAGCAGTTCTTC. This encodes CASTPQWGDNEQFF. The chain employs TRBV5-5 and TRBJ2-1, with D possibly matching TRBD2 (5 bases). Looked up from germline, CDR1 is SGHKS and CDR2 is YYEKEE (reference sequence). V was trimmed by 6 bases and J by 5 bases, leaving 15 bases between them. The CDR3 is 14 amino acids.

The chain uses TRBV6-1 and TRBJ2-5; 7 nucleotides align to TRBD1. This CDR3 spans 12 amino acids. CDR1 and CDR2 (germline): MNHNS, SASEGT. V shed 6 bases and J 3 bases; nucleotides not matched to a gene: 1. CDR3 residues: CASRGTEETQYF. In DNA, the CDR3 is TGTGCCAGCAGGGGGACAGAAGAGACCCAGTACTTC.

The rearrangement links TRBV9 to TRBJ1-1; D remains unclear. The V end was cut by 6 bases, the J end by 0 bases, with 12 bases between. The CDR3 spans 14 residues. Germline CDR1 is SGDLS and CDR2 is YYNGEE. This CDR3 reads CASNYEGLNTEAFF. The CDR3 region has the DNA TGTGCCAGCAACTATGAGGGCTTGAACACTGAAGCTTTCTTT. Together with reference TRBV9 and TRBJ1-1, the CDR3 gives the full variable domain: DSGVTQTPKHLITATGQRVTLRCSPRSGDLSVYWYQQSLDQGLQFLIQYYNGEERAKGNILERFSAQQFPDLHSELNLSSLELGDSALYFCASNYEGLNTEAFFGQGTRLTVV.

V gene TRBV28 combines with J gene TRBJ2-4; TRBD2 aligns across 7 bases. Trimming cost V 2 bases and J 9 bases; bases outside gene matches: 1. Per germline, CDR1 MDHEN and CDR2 SYDVKM. CDR3 length equals 12 residues. As DNA, the CDR3 is TGTGCCAGCAGTTTAAGGGAGGGCATTCAGTACTTC. Translating it yields CASSLREGIQYF. Variable domain in full (rest from reference TRBV28 and TRBJ2-4): DVKVTQSSRYLVKRTGEKVFLECVQDMDHENMFWYRQDPGLGLRLIYFSYDVKMKEKGDIPEGYSVSREKKERFSLILESASTNQTSMYLCASSLREGIQYFGAGTRLSVL.

The rearrangement uses TRBV19 and TRBJ1-2, with 9 bases matching TRBD1. This CDR3 region has 17 residues. Germline assignment: CDR1 LNHDA and CDR2 SQIVND (reference sequence). The V segment lost 5 bases and the J segment 4 bases; nucleotides outside the gene matches: 14. DNA of the CDR3: TGTGCCAGTAGTGTAATCGGGACAGGGACCCCATCCTATGGCTACACCTTC. Translation gives CASSVIGTGTPSYGYTF.

This chain uses TRBV7-2 with TRBJ2-1, with 8 bases lining up with TRBD2. With V trimmed by 1 base and J by 4 bases, 6 bases remained unmatched. The CDR3 extends over 16 amino acids. Germline CDR1 and CDR2: SGHTA and FQGNSA. CDR3 coding DNA: TGTGCCAGCAGCTTAGTGCCTAGCGGGCATTACAATGAGCAGTTCTTC. Protein sequence: CASSLVPSGHYNEQFF.

V is TRBV19 and J is TRBJ1-1; TRBD1 agrees at 10 bases. Losses at the gene ends were 6 bases for V and 10 bases for J; bases not matched to a gene: 2. CDR3 length: 11 residues. Looked up from germline, CDR1 is LNHDA and CDR2 is SQIVND (reference sequence). Here the CDR3 DNA reads TGTGCCAGTAGGGGACAGGGGCTAGCTTTCTTT. This codes for CASRGQGLAFF.

This clone occurred once. At the DNA level, this CDR3 is encoded by other sequences in the same sample as well. CDR3 in DNA: TGCGCCAGCAGTGGGACAACGGGCACCGGGGAGCTGTTTTTT. Its protein product is CASSGTTGTGELFF. This chain links TRBV5-1 with TRBJ2-2; D perhaps matches TRBD1 (6 bases). The CDR3 contains 14 residues. Trimming left V 5 bases short and J 4 bases short, with 12 bases between. CDR1 and CDR2 (germline): SGHRS, YFSETQ.

The V gene is TRBV27, the J gene TRBJ2-3; tentatively, D is TRBD2 (6 bases). CDR1 is MNHEY and CDR2 is SMNVEV in the germline V gene (reference sequence). The V end lost 5 bases, the J end lost 9 bases, and 18 bases lay between the germline ends. CDR3 length equals 14 residues. The CDR3 DNA is TGTGCCAGCAGTCCAACCGGGACTCTTTTCACGCAGTATTTT. Residues: CASSPTGTLFTQYF.